The present T cell receptor beta chain was sequenced within a study of shared clonotypes between healthy human individuals. Study-level background: Three men and a couple of women, aged 18 to 49, were donors. A donor's plate count was three for CD4 naive and three for CD4 memory; CD8 naive had two and CD8 memory one.

TCRdb's copy holds only in-frame clones and misses some; the assay was immunoSEQ multiplex PCR. The sample includes about a million clones, around 74% seen only once; the top ten take approximately 1.3%. The study's findings and limits: Sorted-subset samples were not fully sequenced, rarefaction indicated.

V shed 4 bases, J shed 7 bases, and the junction held 3 bases outside the gene matches. Germline assignment: CDR1 LGHNA and CDR2 YSLEER. The CDR3 is made up of 14 amino acids. About this clone: Its antigen remains unknown.

The sequence was collected from a man aged 18 to 29 in good health. The sample was memory CD4+ T cells sorted from blood. Subset noted: CD45RA-negative fraction. V gene TRBV4-3 combines with J gene TRBJ1-4; 10 bases are a match to TRBD1. The CDR3 reads CASSRGQGTEKLFF. The CDR3 DNA is TGCGCCAGCAGCCGGGGACAGGGGACTGAAAAACTGTTTTTT.